This T cell receptor (beta chain) appears in the sequencing data of a study of cytomegalovirus exposure and HLA in healthy donors listed by TCRdb under 2017. For the wider study: An earlier analysis of some 620 of the donors reported about 280 Gb of sequence data and 117 million unique TCR beta sequences obtained from roughly 180 million T cells. Class I and class II HLA loci were covered by the typing at four-digit resolution. The later analysis used no new phenotypic data to find candidate immune exposures, relying instead on TCR beta sequences and their occurrence across donors. Of the 398 genotyped donors, 65% to 90% fell in the genetic ancestry cluster associated with self-reported Caucasian donors. Donor age, sex, ethnicity and CMV serostatus were compiled alongside the repertoire data. To predict cytomegalovirus infection status, the study combined high-throughput TCR immunosequencing, statistical association of individual TCRs with disease status, and machine learning. Genome-wide SNP genotypes for about three fifths of the roughly 700 donors were used in a later genetic analysis, which treated that subset as a discovery cohort. The T cell repertoires of 670 or so subjects were profiled by immunosequencing and related to cytomegalovirus serostatus. Besides the first cohort of 666 subjects, a separate validation cohort made up of 120 or so different subjects was used. An earlier analysis of several hundred of the donors used high-throughput TCR beta sequencing to judge whether each TCR beta V gene segment behaved as functional or pseudogenic. An early release covering roughly 600 HLA-typed donors comprised about 300 gigabases of sequencing data and 85 million to 100 million unique TCR sequences. To study patterns of TCR occurrence, a later analysis re-analyzed previously published TCR beta repertoires from more than 550 donors and added high-resolution HLA genotyping. Roughly five DR-DQ haplotypes were handled as single units for association and clustering because linkage in the cohort was strong. The number of donors typed differed by locus, with roughly 620-630 for A, B, C, DRB1 and DQB1, over 500 for DQA1, 600 to 610 for DPA1, and 400 to 490 for DPB1. All discovery cohort repertoires had been generated on a single sequencing platform. The study aimed to test whether cataloging public T cell receptors could reveal signatures of past pathogen exposure. Across 398 genotyped donors of the cohort, an average of 235,054 unique TCR beta nucleotide sequences per donor were sequenced, and 15% to 20% of those sequences were non-productive.

Spanning cysteine to phenylalanine, the CDR3 consists of 13 amino acids. The read is trimmed to its CDR3 DNA, 39 bases read in frame from base 1. V is cut by 8 bases and J by 6 bases, and the space between the germline ends is 15 bases. The germline V gene specifies SNHLY as CDR1 and FYNNEI as CDR2. Library method: the immunoSEQ multiplex PCR assay. A mixture of 60 forward primers for TCR Vbeta segments and 13 reverse primers for TCR Jbeta segments was used in the multiplex PCR. Amplification of the CDR3 region of rearranged TCR beta genes was performed with a multiplex PCR assay on genomic DNA. The Illumina HiSeq System was used to sequence the amplified TCR beta libraries as 87-base-pair reads. In the paper's pipeline: In a later analysis, 80 million or so unique TCR beta chains were counted across the 650 to 750 repertoires, and about 9.9 million of these chains were shared by at least two donors. A nearest-neighbor algorithm error-corrected the raw reads and collapsed the reads into unique sequences, merging closely related sequences to remove PCR and sequencing errors. V, D and J gene segments were assigned by aligning CDR3 sequences to IMGT reference sequences. Each retained sequence needed at least a six-nucleotide match to both a V gene segment and a J gene segment. Rearrangements were classified as productive when the CDR3 lacked stop codons and remained in frame with V and J, and all other rearrangements were classified as non-productive. CDR3 was defined according to IMGT convention as the region running from the second conserved V-encoded cysteine to the conserved J-encoded phenylalanine. In an earlier analysis of roughly 580 of the donors, sequences lacking an unambiguous match to a single V gene segment were excluded. In an earlier analysis of a few hundred of the donors, V segments were called functional above 56.7% productive rearrangements and were called segregating when the between-donor standard deviation exceeded 5%. A statistical classification framework was built to diagnose cytomegalovirus status from the catalog of TCR beta chain sequences. A later analysis assigned V and J genes by comparing TCR nucleotide sequences with IMGT/GENE-DB human TR gene sequences. A later analysis assigned CDR3 sequences and most-parsimonious VDJ recombination scenarios with the TCRdist pipeline. In a later analysis, each TCR beta chain was defined by its CDR3 amino acid sequence together with its V-gene family, and reads without a unique V-gene family were excluded. As a way to deal with suspected cross-contamination and a sequencing artifact, a later analysis dropped 640 or so nucleotide sequences that were highly shared and had low generation probability. In a later analysis, a clonal expansion index was calculated for each public chain from normalized within-repertoire ranks of inferred template counts. In a later analysis, generation probabilities were computed with a VDJ recombination model fitted to out-of-frame rearrangements, and the resulting probabilities were checked against IGoR. In a later analysis, hypergeometric tests were used to score TCR-TCR, TCR-HLA and TCR-CMV co-occurrence, with a repertoire-size bias correction applied to TCR pairs. To estimate false discovery rates, a later analysis permuted the HLA or CMV assignments 20 times. In a later analysis, co-occurring TCRs were grouped using DBSCAN, and TCRdist sequence similarity was added for clustering within HLA-allele-positive subsets. Repertoires with fewer than 30,000 or more than 120,000 public chains, plus five repertoires with anomalous nucleotide sharing, were excluded from co-occurrence clustering. TCRdb provides this immuneACCESS table in a form limited to in-frame rearrangements. Some clones are lacking; in checked studies, under half of them reflect an unresolved V gene, and why the rest are absent is not known. The DNA was the basis for D and trimming; V, J and clone size are from that table. Here the sample has 150,000 to 200,000 clones; 80% to 85% occur a single time. 1.5% to 2% of the sample rests with the top ten.

This clone came up once. No antigen is known for it. The record has no base qualities; no much larger clone is one base away. Results and caveats for the whole study, not just this receptor: Correlated functional status among segregating V segments might reflect linkage disequilibrium, but an unknown experimental factor could not be ruled out. An earlier analysis of some 590 of the donors showed that most TCR beta V segments appeared in productive rearrangements either about 87% or about 30% of the time, which broadly matched IMGT annotations. Because HLA typing was missing for some donors at each locus, association tests included only the typed subset. Most TCR sequences were seen in very few donors, while some public TCRs were found in many individuals. According to a later analysis, parvovirus B19, influenza, CMV and Epstein-Barr virus appeared linked to several top co-occurrence clusters. A later genetic analysis reported fewer N-insertions in productive TCRs among donors in an Asian-associated ancestry cluster than the roughly 670-donor mean. CMV serostatus was the only immune exposure information available for the cohort. A further reported finding was that TCR beta sequences accurately predicted the HLA-A and HLA-B alleles for most subjects in the first cohort. Compared with equally common non-associated chains, HLA-associated TCR beta chains in a later analysis were more clonally expanded and had lower generation probabilities. The authors suggested that the approach could potentially be generalized to other disease states and immunological phenotypes. In a later genetic analysis, a missense DCLRE1C variant was associated with V-gene and J-gene trimming of TCR beta chains, and the association was replicated in an independent cohort. When HLA alleles, especially DR and DQ, strongly co-occurred, TCR associations were difficult to assign to individual alleles. According to a later analysis, TCR association rates differed among HLA loci, with DRB1 alleles showing the most associated TCRs and HLA-C alleles showing the fewest. In vitro tests confirmed that a few of the cytomegalovirus-associated TCR beta chains recognize cytomegalovirus antigens. In this cohort, only TCR beta chains were sequenced, and detectable features were limited by the absence of alpha or paired-chain data. At a false discovery rate of 0.05, a later analysis linked around 15,000 TCR beta sequences to specific HLA alleles. The earlier analysis of around 600 of the donors excluded approximately 15 rarely observed V segments, including chromosome 9 orphons, because counts were too low. The sequencing pipeline was judged likely to have produced a cluster of highly shared sequence variants as a technical artifact. Presence/absence analyses assumed roughly uniform sequencing depth across donors, an assumption that may not hold. A total of about 150 TCR beta chains were listed by the study as associated with cytomegalovirus. Most CMV-associated TCR beta chains appeared to be HLA-restricted in a later analysis, and the HLA associations seemed to be driven largely by CMV exposure. Some IMGT-functional V segments, including TRBV6-2 and TRBV6-3, could not be distinguished by the 87-base-pair reads and were therefore excluded. In both the original and validation cohorts, the classifier was reported to diagnose cytomegalovirus status with high specificity and sensitivity.

The cohort comprised around 690 healthy bone marrow donors. Cohort members were all nominally healthy when sampled, although unrecorded immune exposures were likely present. The donor tested CMV seronegative and was one of the 352 seronegative cohort members. A peripheral blood sample was provided by each donor, and peripheral blood mononuclear cells were used for TCR beta sequencing. Genomic DNA extraction from the blood cell samples was performed with the Qiagen DNeasy Blood Extraction Kit. The chain links TRBV2 with TRBJ2-3; the D gene is perhaps TRBD1, from 5 matching bases. Sequencing was done on a sample of PBMCs. The TCR sequence derives from a young man in good health and CMV-seronegative. The sequence in DNA is TGTGCCAGCGGGGCTAGTGAGGTCGATACGCAGTATTTT. It translates to CASGASEVDTQYF.